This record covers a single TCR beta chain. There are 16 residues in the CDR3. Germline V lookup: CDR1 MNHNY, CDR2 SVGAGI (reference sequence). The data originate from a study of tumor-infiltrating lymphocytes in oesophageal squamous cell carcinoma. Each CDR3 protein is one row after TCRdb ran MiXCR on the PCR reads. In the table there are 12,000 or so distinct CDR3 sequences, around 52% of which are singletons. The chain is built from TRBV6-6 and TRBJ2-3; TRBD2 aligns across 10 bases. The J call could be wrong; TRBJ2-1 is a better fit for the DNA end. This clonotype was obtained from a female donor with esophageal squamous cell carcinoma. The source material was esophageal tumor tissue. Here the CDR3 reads CASSGSGGLTYNEQFF. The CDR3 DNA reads TGTGCCAGCAGTGGTAGCGGGGGGCTTACCTACAATGAGCAGTTCTTC.